A selection of T cell receptor beta chains follows, all from one sample in a study of blood T cell repertoires in COVID-19. Method: immunoSEQ multiplex PCR; TCRdb's copy keeps in-frame clones and lacks some. The table lists fewer than 400,000 clones, about 90% of them singletons. Material for sequencing was peripheral blood. The receptors originated from a woman aged 25 to 39 with COVID-19, enrolled during active disease. The CDR3 runs from the conserved cysteine through the conserved F or W. The order of the fields is J gene, clone size, D gene, V gene, CDR3 protein, CDR3 DNA. D genes are given only for firm matches. Clone sizes are given selectively: once, few, many, or a class where the clone is expanded.

J gene: TRBJ2-5
clone size: -
D gene: -
V gene: TRBV18
CDR3 protein: CASSFTAQETQYF
CDR3 DNA: TGTGCCAGCTCATTCACCGCGCAAGAGACCCAGTACTTC

J gene: TRBJ1-1
clone size: -
D gene: -
V gene: TRBV6-5
CDR3 protein: CASGARANTEAFF
CDR3 DNA: TGTGCCAGCGGGGCCAGGGCGAACACTGAAGCTTTCTTT

J gene: TRBJ1-3
clone size: once
D gene: -
V gene: TRBV9
CDR3 protein: CASSVEQGNTIYF
CDR3 DNA: TGTGCCAGCAGCGTAGAACAAGGAAACACCATATATTTT

J gene: TRBJ2-6
clone size: -
D gene: TRBD1
V gene: TRBV7-9
CDR3 protein: CASSGTGGSRSSGANVLTF
CDR3 DNA: TGTGCCAGCTCCGGGACAGGGGGCTCGCGAAGCTCTGGGGCCAACGTCCTGACTTTC

J gene: TRBJ2-7
clone size: once
D gene: TRBD2
V gene: TRBV19
CDR3 protein: CASSIPGGANYEQYF
CDR3 DNA: TGTGCCAGTAGTATCCCCGGGGGGGCGAACTACGAGCAGTACTTC

J gene: TRBJ1-3
clone size: -
D gene: -
V gene: TRBV12-5
CDR3 protein: CASGLTGSGNTIYF
CDR3 DNA: TGTGCTAGTGGTTTGACGGGGTCTGGAAACACCATATATTTT

J gene: TRBJ2-7
clone size: -
D gene: -
V gene: TRBV7-9
CDR3 protein: CASSPTNFEQYF
CDR3 DNA: TGTGCCAGCAGCCCTACGAATTTCGAGCAGTACTTC

J gene: TRBJ1-5
clone size: once
D gene: -
V gene: TRBV5-6
CDR3 protein: CASSAGLGNQPQHF
CDR3 DNA: TGTGCCAGCAGCGCGGGACTTGGGAATCAGCCCCAGCATTTT

J gene: TRBJ2-3
clone size: -
D gene: TRBD1
V gene: TRBV4-1
CDR3 protein: CASSPRDRGTGTDTQYF
CDR3 DNA: TGCGCCAGCAGCCCCCGGGACAGGGGGACAGGCACAGATACGCAGTATTTT

J gene: TRBJ2-5
clone size: -
D gene: -
V gene: TRBV2
CDR3 protein: CASSEAQTGSPNGGTQYF
CDR3 DNA: TGTGCCAGCAGTGAAGCGCAAACCGGGTCGCCCAATGGAGGGACCCAGTACTTC

J gene: TRBJ2-1
clone size: -
D gene: -
V gene: TRBV30
CDR3 protein: CAWSGTRGAIYNEQFF
CDR3 DNA: TGTGCCTGGAGTGGAACTCGGGGGGCCATCTACAATGAGCAGTTCTTC

J gene: TRBJ1-1
clone size: -
D gene: -
V gene: TRBV12-5
CDR3 protein: CASGLVQGYTEAFF
CDR3 DNA: TGTGCTAGTGGTTTGGTACAGGGATACACTGAAGCTTTCTTT

J gene: TRBJ1-5
clone size: -
D gene: TRBD1
V gene: TRBV4-1
CDR3 protein: CASSHRQGLSNQPQHF
CDR3 DNA: TGCGCCAGCAGCCACAGACAGGGCCTTAGCAATCAGCCCCAGCATTTT

J gene: TRBJ2-2
clone size: -
D gene: -
V gene: TRBV19
CDR3 protein: CASIATNTGELFF
CDR3 DNA: TGTGCCAGTATTGCGACTAACACCGGGGAGCTGTTTTTT

J gene: TRBJ2-5
clone size: few
D gene: TRBD1
V gene: TRBV5-1
CDR3 protein: CASGTGDQETQYF
CDR3 DNA: TGCGCCTCGGGGACAGGTGATCAAGAGACCCAGTACTTC

J gene: TRBJ2-3
clone size: -
D gene: TRBD2
V gene: TRBV9
CDR3 protein: CASSPNLAGESTDTQYF
CDR3 DNA: TGTGCCAGCAGCCCAAACTTAGCGGGGGAGAGCACAGATACGCAGTATTTT

J gene: TRBJ2-2
clone size: once
D gene: -
V gene: TRBV6-2/TRBV6-3
CDR3 protein: CASSYPVDGELFF
CDR3 DNA: TGTGCCAGCAGTTACCCTGTAGACGGGGAGCTGTTTTTT

J gene: TRBJ1-2
clone size: -
D gene: TRBD1
V gene: TRBV11-2
CDR3 protein: CASSLGFGGGRNYGYTF
CDR3 DNA: TGTGCCAGCAGCTTAGGTTTTGGAGGGGGCCGAAACTATGGCTACACCTTC

J gene: TRBJ1-1
clone size: -
D gene: TRBD1
V gene: TRBV9
CDR3 protein: CASSGDRVWNTEAFF
CDR3 DNA: TGTGCCAGCAGCGGCGACAGGGTCTGGAACACTGAAGCTTTCTTT

J gene: TRBJ1-2
clone size: few
D gene: -
V gene: TRBV27
CDR3 protein: CASRSFGGAGFYTF
CDR3 DNA: TGTGCCAGCAGGTCTTTTGGGGGGGCCGGGTTCTACACCTTC

J gene: TRBJ2-5
clone size: -
D gene: -
V gene: TRBV2
CDR3 protein: CASSEFVQGQYF
CDR3 DNA: TGTGCCAGCAGTGAATTTGTACAGGGTCAGTACTTC

J gene: TRBJ1-2
clone size: -
D gene: -
V gene: TRBV15
CDR3 protein: CATSFPGSPVYGYTF
CDR3 DNA: TGTGCCACCAGCTTTCCCGGGTCGCCCGTATATGGCTACACCTTC

J gene: TRBJ1-2
clone size: -
D gene: TRBD1
V gene: TRBV7-6
CDR3 protein: CASSLVGQASDGYTF
CDR3 DNA: TGTGCCAGCAGCTTAGTCGGACAGGCTTCTGATGGCTACACCTTC

J gene: TRBJ1-1
clone size: -
D gene: -
V gene: TRBV12-3/TRBV12-4
CDR3 protein: CASSQDRTEAFF
CDR3 DNA: TGTGCCAGCAGCCAGGACAGAACTGAAGCTTTCTTT

J gene: TRBJ1-1
clone size: -
D gene: TRBD1
V gene: TRBV4-2
CDR3 protein: CASSQTTGHHTEAFF
CDR3 DNA: TGTGCCAGCAGCCAAACGACAGGGCACCACACTGAAGCTTTCTTT

J gene: TRBJ2-3
clone size: -
D gene: -
V gene: TRBV3-1/TRBV3-2
CDR3 protein: CASSIRDSTDTQYF
CDR3 DNA: TGTGCCAGCAGCATCCGGGACTCCACAGATACGCAGTATTTT

J gene: TRBJ1-2
clone size: -
D gene: TRBD1
V gene: TRBV24-1
CDR3 protein: CATSVGTDYGYTF
CDR3 DNA: TGTGCCACCAGTGTTGGGACAGACTATGGCTACACCTTC

J gene: TRBJ1-1
clone size: many
D gene: TRBD1
V gene: TRBV6-1
CDR3 protein: CASSDHGQGNTEAFF
CDR3 DNA: TGTGCCAGCAGTGATCACGGACAGGGGAACACTGAAGCTTTCTTT

J gene: TRBJ1-3
clone size: -
D gene: -
V gene: TRBV7-9
CDR3 protein: CASSKQGQSSGNTIYF
CDR3 DNA: TGTGCCAGCAGCAAACAGGGCCAGAGCTCTGGAAACACCATATATTTT

J gene: TRBJ2-3
clone size: -
D gene: TRBD2
V gene: TRBV3-1/TRBV3-2
CDR3 protein: CASSLQRGGGDTQYF
CDR3 DNA: TGTGCCAGCAGCCTACAGCGGGGGGGCGGAGATACGCAGTATTTT

J gene: TRBJ1-2
clone size: -
D gene: -
V gene: TRBV3-1/TRBV3-2
CDR3 protein: CASSQGTVKSNYGYTF
CDR3 DNA: TGTGCCAGCAGCCAAGGGACAGTTAAATCTAACTATGGCTACACCTTC

J gene: TRBJ1-2
clone size: once
D gene: TRBD1
V gene: TRBV5-1
CDR3 protein: CASSLDGTANYGYTF
CDR3 DNA: TGCGCCAGCAGCTTGGATGGGACAGCGAACTATGGCTACACCTTC

J gene: TRBJ1-6
clone size: -
D gene: -
V gene: TRBV21-1
CDR3 protein: CASSKERRDRGSPLHF
CDR3 DNA: TGTGCCAGCAGCAAGGAACGCCGGGACAGGGGCTCACCCCTCCACTTT

J gene: TRBJ2-4
clone size: once
D gene: -
V gene: TRBV28
CDR3 protein: CASSFGGMAKNIQYF
CDR3 DNA: TGTGCCAGCAGTTTTGGGGGGATGGCCAAAAACATTCAGTACTTC

J gene: TRBJ1-1
clone size: -
D gene: -
V gene: TRBV28
CDR3 protein: CASTRGTEAFF
CDR3 DNA: TGTGCCAGCACCCGAGGGACTGAAGCTTTCTTT

J gene: TRBJ1-2
clone size: -
D gene: -
V gene: TRBV10-2
CDR3 protein: CASSDTSTYGYTF
CDR3 DNA: TGCGCCAGCAGTGACACGAGTACCTATGGCTACACCTTC

J gene: TRBJ1-6
clone size: -
D gene: TRBD1
V gene: TRBV5-1
CDR3 protein: CASSTGQGSGNSPLHF
CDR3 DNA: TGCGCCAGCAGCACGGGACAGGGGAGCGGTAATTCACCCCTCCACTTT

J gene: TRBJ1-2
clone size: -
D gene: -
V gene: TRBV5-4
CDR3 protein: CASSPRFKDGYTF
CDR3 DNA: TGTGCCAGCAGCCCGCGGTTTAAGGATGGCTACACCTTC

J gene: TRBJ1-6
clone size: few
D gene: TRBD1
V gene: TRBV6-5
CDR3 protein: CASSYSRDSYSPLHF
CDR3 DNA: TGTGCCAGCAGTTACTCGAGGGACAGCTATTCACCCCTCCACTTT

J gene: TRBJ2-1
clone size: -
D gene: TRBD2
V gene: TRBV11-2
CDR3 protein: CASTRLAGSQDNEQFF
CDR3 DNA: TGTGCCAGCACTAGGTTAGCGGGTTCTCAGGACAATGAGCAGTTCTTC

J gene: TRBJ2-3
clone size: -
D gene: TRBD2
V gene: TRBV9
CDR3 protein: CASSVSGGRTDTQYF
CDR3 DNA: TGTGCCAGCAGCGTAAGCGGGGGGCGCACAGATACGCAGTATTTT

J gene: TRBJ1-1
clone size: once
D gene: -
V gene: TRBV12-3/TRBV12-4
CDR3 protein: CASSFSGETEAFF
CDR3 DNA: TGTGCCAGCAGTTTTTCTGGGGAGACTGAAGCTTTCTTT

J gene: TRBJ2-1
clone size: -
D gene: -
V gene: TRBV28
CDR3 protein: CASSFVTKTMKQFF
CDR3 DNA: TGTGCCAGCAGTTTCGTGACAAAAACAATGAAGCAGTTCTTC

J gene: TRBJ1-2
clone size: -
D gene: -
V gene: TRBV7-3
CDR3 protein: CASSFRSGDGYTF
CDR3 DNA: TGTGCCAGCAGCTTTAGGAGTGGCGACGGCTACACCTTC

J gene: TRBJ1-4
clone size: -
D gene: TRBD1
V gene: TRBV9
CDR3 protein: CASSAQIQGDRLFF
CDR3 DNA: TGTGCCAGCAGCGCGCAAATCCAGGGGGATCGACTGTTTTTT

J gene: TRBJ2-1
clone size: -
D gene: TRBD2
V gene: TRBV29-1
CDR3 protein: CSVATSGANEQFF
CDR3 DNA: TGCAGCGTTGCGACTAGCGGGGCCAATGAGCAGTTCTTC

J gene: TRBJ1-1
clone size: -
D gene: -
V gene: TRBV3-1/TRBV3-2
CDR3 protein: CASRGGDAEAFF
CDR3 DNA: TGTGCCAGCAGAGGGGGTGACGCTGAAGCTTTCTTT

J gene: TRBJ2-7
clone size: -
D gene: TRBD1
V gene: TRBV7-2
CDR3 protein: CASSRRGQGYVEQYF
CDR3 DNA: TGTGCCAGCAGCCGCAGGGGACAGGGATATGTCGAGCAGTACTTC

J gene: TRBJ2-7
clone size: once
D gene: TRBD2
V gene: TRBV7-8
CDR3 protein: CASSFTSGGNEQYF
CDR3 DNA: TGTGCCAGCAGCTTCACTAGCGGGGGGAACGAGCAGTACTTC

J gene: TRBJ2-6
clone size: -
D gene: -
V gene: TRBV10-1
CDR3 protein: CASSDRVSGANVLTF
CDR3 DNA: TGCGCCAGCAGTGACCGGGTCTCTGGGGCCAACGTCCTGACTTTC

J gene: TRBJ2-6
clone size: -
D gene: -
V gene: TRBV7-2
CDR3 protein: CASSPRGSNSGANVLTF
CDR3 DNA: TGTGCCAGCAGCCCCAGGGGCAGCAACTCTGGGGCCAACGTCCTGACTTTC

J gene: TRBJ2-1
clone size: many
D gene: -
V gene: TRBV12-3/TRBV12-4
CDR3 protein: CAIGTSSYNEQFF
CDR3 DNA: TGTGCCATCGGGACAAGCTCCTACAATGAGCAGTTCTTC

J gene: TRBJ2-7
clone size: -
D gene: TRBD2
V gene: TRBV15
CDR3 protein: CATSRKGLAGQYF
CDR3 DNA: TGTGCCACCAGCAGAAAGGGACTAGCTGGGCAGTACTTC

J gene: TRBJ2-5
clone size: -
D gene: -
V gene: TRBV9
CDR3 protein: CASSGAGYQETQYF
CDR3 DNA: TGTGCCAGCAGCGGCGCGGGTTACCAGGAGACCCAGTACTTC

J gene: TRBJ2-2
clone size: -
D gene: -
V gene: TRBV7-3
CDR3 protein: CASSLIGRPANTGELFF
CDR3 DNA: TGTGCCAGCAGCTTAATCGGCAGGCCAGCGAACACCGGGGAGCTGTTTTTT

J gene: TRBJ1-2
clone size: -
D gene: -
V gene: TRBV7-9
CDR3 protein: CASSVLAGGGYGYTF
CDR3 DNA: TGTGCCAGCAGCGTCTTGGCGGGGGGTGGCTATGGCTACACCTTC

J gene: TRBJ1-5
clone size: -
D gene: TRBD1
V gene: TRBV18
CDR3 protein: CASSQGADQPQHF
CDR3 DNA: TGTGCCAGCTCCCAGGGGGCTGATCAGCCCCAGCATTTT

J gene: TRBJ1-4
clone size: -
D gene: TRBD1
V gene: TRBV7-2
CDR3 protein: CASSLGGQGGEKLFF
CDR3 DNA: TGTGCCAGCAGCCTAGGGGGACAGGGAGGTGAAAAACTGTTTTTT